The clone carrying this TCR beta chain occurred a few times. The antigen is unknown. The sequence runs out 3 residues before the end of the CDR3; the remainder is reconstructed from the germline J gene. The sample is drawn from a study of T cell clonality in common variable immunodeficiency. General observations from the study: Fewer deletions and N-nucleotide insertions were reportedly seen in common variable immunodeficiency TCR beta sequences.

All CVID subjects were on immunoglobulin replacement for at least one year. Each donor provided 5 to 8 ml of heparinized whole blood. Data came from immunoSEQ multiplex PCR; TCRdb stores just in-frame clones and leaves some out. The sample was found to contain roughly 3,100 clones, and every one recurs. The CDR3 is 14 amino acids. CDR1 and CDR2 from the germline V gene are SEHNR and FQNEAQ (reference sequence). Trimming removed 1 base at V and 3 bases at J, with 8 bases between. The sequence was collected from a human donor with common variable immunodeficiency. Sequencing was performed on peripheral blood mononuclear cells. This chain links TRBV7-9 with TRBJ2-3; D is unclear. The CDR3 reads CASSLGHSTDTQYF. CDR3 bases read: TGTGCCAGCAGCTTAGGCCACAGTACAGATACG. The entire variable domain, with the rest obtained from reference TRBV7-9 and TRBJ2-3, is as follows: DTGVSQNPRHKITKRGQNVTFRCDPISEHNRLYWYRQTLGQGPEFLTYFQNEAQLEKSRLLSDRFSAERPKGSFSTLEIQRTEQGDSAMYLCASSLGHSTDTQYFGPGTRLTVL.